This TCR beta chain came from a study of T cell changes during pregnancy in multiple sclerosis. Assay: immunoSEQ multiplex PCR; the TCRdb copy retains only in-frame clones and omits some. The repertoire consists of tens of thousands of clones, with around nine tenths occurring once and the leading ten covering less than 6%. V was trimmed by 9 bases and J by 0 bases, leaving 13 bases between them. Germline V lookup: CDR1 SGHNT, CDR2 YYREEE (reference sequence). The CDR3 has 13 residues. The V call is TRBV5-4, the J call TRBJ2-7; possibly TRBD1 for D (6 bases). The clonotype comes from a female donor with multiple sclerosis, enrolled in a pregnancy study. The starting material was CD8+ T cells from peripheral blood mononuclear cells, obtained before pregnancy. CDR3 loop: CATQGSSSYEQYF. The CDR3 region has the DNA TGTGCCACCCAGGGGTCTAGCTCCTACGAGCAGTACTTC.